The rows below give T cell receptor beta chains drawn from one sample of a study of Graves' ophthalmopathy and Graves' hyperthyroidism. TCRdb re-called the multiplex PCR reads through MiXCR, storing one row per CDR3 protein. Of some 1.1 million distinct CDR3 sequences listed, 36% are singletons. Sequencing used peripheral blood or thyroid tissue (not recorded which). These receptors all come from an adult man with Graves' hyperthyroidism. The CDR3 runs from the conserved cysteine through the conserved F or W. The order of the fields is D gene, clone size, V gene, J gene, CDR3 DNA, CDR3 protein. A D gene is named only where the DNA matches it firmly. Clone size is shown for a subset of rows, as once, few, many or a class of expanded clone.

d_gene: TRBD1; abundance: .; v_gene: TRBV15; j_gene: TRBJ1-1; CDR3nt: TGTGCCACCGAGAGGGACAGGAACACTAACACTGAAGCTTTCTTT; CDR3aa: CATERDRNTNTEAFF
d_gene: .; abundance: many; v_gene: TRBV6-2/TRBV6-3; j_gene: TRBJ1-1; CDR3nt: TGTGCCAGCACCGATCCGGGGAACACTGAAGCTTTCTTT; CDR3aa: CASTDPGNTEAFF
d_gene: .; abundance: .; v_gene: TRBV6-1; j_gene: TRBJ1-4; CDR3nt: TGTGCCAGCAGAACTGCCGAAAAACTGTTTTTT; CDR3aa: CASRTAEKLFF
d_gene: .; abundance: many; v_gene: TRBV29-1; j_gene: TRBJ1-1; CDR3nt: TGCAGCGGAAGTCAGGGGTTGAACACTGAAGCTTTCTTT; CDR3aa: CSGSQGLNTEAFF
d_gene: .; abundance: .; v_gene: TRBV7-9; j_gene: TRBJ2-5; CDR3nt: TGTGCCAGCAGCTTAGGTTTAGGGGCCCGACAAGAGACCCAGTACTTC; CDR3aa: CASSLGLGARQETQYF
d_gene: .; abundance: few; v_gene: TRBV20-1; j_gene: TRBJ2-7; CDR3nt: TGCAGTGCTAGATCCCGCGGGACGGTGAATGGCTACGAGCAGTACTTC; CDR3aa: CSARSRGTVNGYEQYF
d_gene: .; abundance: .; v_gene: TRBV7-2; j_gene: TRBJ1-3; CDR3nt: TGTGCCAGCAGCCAAGAATCACTCGGAACAGGGAGGGACACCATATATTTT; CDR3aa: CASSQESLGTGRDTIYF
d_gene: TRBD1; abundance: .; v_gene: TRBV10-2; j_gene: TRBJ1-2; CDR3nt: TGCGCCACCTTAACGGGGACAGGGGCCCCAAACTATGGCTACACCTTC; CDR3aa: CATLTGTGAPNYGYTF
d_gene: .; abundance: many; v_gene: TRBV7-2; j_gene: TRBJ2-5; CDR3nt: TGTGCCAGCAGCTTGCGCCTCCAAGAGACCCAGTACTTC; CDR3aa: CASSLRLQETQYF
d_gene: TRBD1; abundance: few; v_gene: TRBV5-4; j_gene: TRBJ2-7; CDR3nt: TGTGCCAGCAGCAGATACAGGGGGACCCCCTACGAGCAGTACTTC; CDR3aa: CASSRYRGTPYEQYF
d_gene: .; abundance: many; v_gene: TRBV7-9; j_gene: TRBJ1-5; CDR3nt: TGTGCCAGCAGCCCGCCCGGGGCGACGCGCAATCAGCCCCAGCATTTT; CDR3aa: CASSPPGATRNQPQHF
d_gene: TRBD1; abundance: many; v_gene: TRBV9; j_gene: TRBJ1-3; CDR3nt: TGTGCCAGCAGCGCAACAGGGGCCTCTGGAAACACCATATATTTT; CDR3aa: CASSATGASGNTIYF
d_gene: TRBD1; abundance: .; v_gene: TRBV10-3; j_gene: TRBJ2-5; CDR3nt: TGTGCCATCAGTGCCTCGACAGGGGCTGAAGAGACCCAGTACTTC; CDR3aa: CAISASTGAEETQYF
d_gene: .; abundance: few; v_gene: TRBV6-2/TRBV6-3; j_gene: TRBJ2-2; CDR3nt: TGTGCCAGCAGTTGGAATTTCCCCACCGGGGAGCTGTTTTTT; CDR3aa: CASSWNFPTGELFF
d_gene: .; abundance: once; v_gene: TRBV29-1; j_gene: TRBJ2-7; CDR3nt: TGCAGCGTCGTCCCGGTCCCCGGGGGCGGGGACAAACCTTCCTACGAGCAGTACTTC; CDR3aa: CSVVPVPGGGDKPSYEQYF
d_gene: TRBD2; abundance: .; v_gene: TRBV10-2; j_gene: TRBJ2-2; CDR3nt: TGCGCCAGCAGTGAGTCGCCCCTAGCGGGACGGAACACCGGGGAGCTGTTTTTT; CDR3aa: CASSESPLAGRNTGELFF
d_gene: .; abundance: many; v_gene: TRBV11-2; j_gene: TRBJ2-7; CDR3nt: TGTGCCAGCAGCTTAATGAGACGCTCCTACGAGCAGTACTTC; CDR3aa: CASSLMRRSYEQYF
d_gene: .; abundance: .; v_gene: TRBV11-2; j_gene: TRBJ1-6; CDR3nt: TGTGCCAGCAGCTTTGAGGGGTTGGATTCACCCCTCCACTTT; CDR3aa: CASSFEGLDSPLHF
d_gene: .; abundance: .; v_gene: TRBV10-2; j_gene: TRBJ2-7; CDR3nt: TGCGCCAGCAGTGAGTCGTTGGAGTTAGACGACGAGCAGTACTTC; CDR3aa: CASSESLELDDEQYF
d_gene: TRBD1; abundance: many; v_gene: TRBV6-5; j_gene: TRBJ1-4; CDR3nt: TGTGCCAGCAGTTACAACGACAGGGGGGGAAAACTGTTTTTT; CDR3aa: CASSYNDRGGKLFF
d_gene: .; abundance: .; v_gene: TRBV9; j_gene: TRBJ2-7; CDR3nt: TGTGCCAGCAGCCGAGGAGTGGGCGGGATCGACCGACGGTACGAGCAGTACTTC; CDR3aa: CASSRGVGGIDRRYEQYF
d_gene: .; abundance: many; v_gene: TRBV14; j_gene: TRBJ1-2; CDR3nt: TGTGCCAGCAGCCAAGTAGGGGACATCTATGGCTACACCTTC; CDR3aa: CASSQVGDIYGYTF
d_gene: .; abundance: .; v_gene: TRBV25-1; j_gene: TRBJ1-6; CDR3nt: TGTGCCAGCAGTGACAGGTGGTCACCCCTCCACTTT; CDR3aa: CASSDRWSPLHF
d_gene: .; abundance: few; v_gene: TRBV4-2; j_gene: TRBJ1-5; CDR3nt: TGTGCCAGCAGCCATGGACAGTCCCGTAGCAATCAGCCCCAGCATTTT; CDR3aa: CASSHGQSRSNQPQHF
d_gene: .; abundance: many; v_gene: TRBV10-3; j_gene: TRBJ1-5; CDR3nt: TGTGCCACCCACACAGGGCTTAGCAATCAGCCCCAGCATTTT; CDR3aa: CATHTGLSNQPQHF
d_gene: .; abundance: once; v_gene: TRBV15; j_gene: TRBJ1-6; CDR3nt: TGTGCCACCAGCAGAGAGGCAGGGCTAGGATCACCCCTCCACTTT; CDR3aa: CATSREAGLGSPLHF
d_gene: .; abundance: .; v_gene: TRBV7-6; j_gene: TRBJ1-6; CDR3nt: TGTGCCAGCAGCCCGCGCTATAATTCACCCCTCCACTTT; CDR3aa: CASSPRYNSPLHF
d_gene: .; abundance: many; v_gene: TRBV15; j_gene: TRBJ2-2; CDR3nt: TGTGCCACCAGCAGAGGGAGAGACACCGGGGAGCTGTTTTTT; CDR3aa: CATSRGRDTGELFF
d_gene: .; abundance: once; v_gene: TRBV7-2; j_gene: TRBJ2-5; CDR3nt: TGTGCCAGCAGCTGGGCCCCAGGGACCCAGTACTTC; CDR3aa: CASSWAPGTQYF
d_gene: .; abundance: few; v_gene: TRBV7-8; j_gene: TRBJ2-7; CDR3nt: TGTGCCAGCAGCCCTAGGTCGGCCTACGAGCAGTACTTC; CDR3aa: CASSPRSAYEQYF
d_gene: .; abundance: .; v_gene: TRBV27; j_gene: TRBJ1-6; CDR3nt: TGTGGGAGTTCACCCCTCCACTTT; CDR3aa: CGSSPLHF
d_gene: .; abundance: .; v_gene: TRBV10-3; j_gene: TRBJ1-1; CDR3nt: TGTGCCATCACCGCCCAGGGCACTGAAGCTTTCTTT; CDR3aa: CAITAQGTEAFF
d_gene: TRBD1; abundance: .; v_gene: TRBV19; j_gene: TRBJ2-5; CDR3nt: TGTGCCAGTAGTGCCAGGGGGCGCGGAGGGGAAGAGACCCAGTACTTC; CDR3aa: CASSARGRGGEETQYF
d_gene: .; abundance: .; v_gene: TRBV4-1; j_gene: TRBJ1-2; CDR3nt: TGCGCCAGCAGCCAAGAACTGTTCCTGGGGAACTATGGCTACACCTTC; CDR3aa: CASSQELFLGNYGYTF
d_gene: TRBD1; abundance: .; v_gene: TRBV12-3/TRBV12-4; j_gene: TRBJ2-5; CDR3nt: TGTGCCAGCTCACCAGGGACAGGGTTAGAGACCCAGTACTTC; CDR3aa: CASSPGTGLETQYF
d_gene: .; abundance: .; v_gene: TRBV2; j_gene: TRBJ2-7; CDR3nt: TGTGCCAGCAGTTACTCGAACTACAAGAGGGAGCAGTACTTC; CDR3aa: CASSYSNYKREQYF
d_gene: TRBD2; abundance: .; v_gene: TRBV12-3/TRBV12-4; j_gene: TRBJ2-7; CDR3nt: TGTGCCAGCACCCACGGGGGGGCCACCTACGAGCAGTACTTC; CDR3aa: CASTHGGATYEQYF
d_gene: .; abundance: many; v_gene: TRBV5-1; j_gene: TRBJ2-2; CDR3nt: TGCGCCAGCAGCTTGGCGCCACCGACAGTCTCCGGGGAGCTGTTTTTT; CDR3aa: CASSLAPPTVSGELFF
d_gene: .; abundance: .; v_gene: TRBV7-9; j_gene: TRBJ1-1; CDR3nt: TGTGCCAGCAGCTTCTCAGGGGATTCCGAAGCTTTCTTT; CDR3aa: CASSFSGDSEAFF
d_gene: TRBD2; abundance: once; v_gene: TRBV7-9; j_gene: TRBJ2-5; CDR3nt: TGTGCCAGCAACCGTCCGGGACTAGCGGGAGAGACCCAGTACTTC; CDR3aa: CASNRPGLAGETQYF
d_gene: .; abundance: .; v_gene: TRBV14; j_gene: TRBJ1-1; CDR3nt: TGTGCCAGCAGCCCTCGGGACGGATGGAACACTGAAGCTTTCTTT; CDR3aa: CASSPRDGWNTEAFF
d_gene: .; abundance: few; v_gene: TRBV12-3/TRBV12-4; j_gene: TRBJ1-3; CDR3nt: TGTGCCAGCAGTTACCAGGGGTTGAGAAACACCATATATTTT; CDR3aa: CASSYQGLRNTIYF
d_gene: .; abundance: .; v_gene: TRBV24-1; j_gene: TRBJ1-4; CDR3nt: TGTGCCACCAGTGACGCCGGGCAGAATGAAAAACTGTTTTTT; CDR3aa: CATSDAGQNEKLFF
d_gene: .; abundance: many; v_gene: TRBV10-2; j_gene: TRBJ1-6; CDR3nt: TGCGCCAGCAGCGAAGGCAGACCGGGACATGGTTCACCCCTCCACTTT; CDR3aa: CASSEGRPGHGSPLHF
d_gene: .; abundance: .; v_gene: TRBV10-3; j_gene: TRBJ1-1; CDR3nt: TGTGCCACCTCCCCTAAGGGAATCGCCTACGAGCAGGCTGCGGGATGGGACACTGAAGCTTTCTTT; CDR3aa: CATSPKGIAYEQAAGWDTEAFF
d_gene: TRBD1; abundance: .; v_gene: TRBV13; j_gene: TRBJ2-2; CDR3nt: TGTGCCAGCAGCCCCGGACAGGAGCCCTACAATGAGCAGTTTTTT; CDR3aa: CASSPGQEPYNEQFF
d_gene: TRBD1; abundance: .; v_gene: TRBV6-6; j_gene: TRBJ1-2; CDR3nt: TGTGCCGGCAGTTACAGGGGGACACCTGGCTACACCTTC; CDR3aa: CAGSYRGTPGYTF
d_gene: .; abundance: many; v_gene: TRBV20-1; j_gene: TRBJ1-5; CDR3nt: TGCAGTGCTACACCACAGGGACCTTATCAGCCCCAGCATTTT; CDR3aa: CSATPQGPYQPQHF
d_gene: .; abundance: .; v_gene: TRBV15; j_gene: TRBJ2-5; CDR3nt: TGTGCCACCAGTTCCCCAGAGAGGCTCAAGGAGACCCAGTACTTC; CDR3aa: CATSSPERLKETQYF
d_gene: TRBD2; abundance: .; v_gene: TRBV29-1; j_gene: TRBJ2-7; CDR3nt: TGCAGCGTTTTAGGGACTAGCGTCGCCCACGAGCAGTACTTC; CDR3aa: CSVLGTSVAHEQYF
d_gene: .; abundance: few; v_gene: TRBV5-6; j_gene: TRBJ1-1; CDR3nt: TGTGCCAGCAGGGCAGGGTTCACTGAAGCTTTCTTT; CDR3aa: CASRAGFTEAFF
d_gene: TRBD1; abundance: .; v_gene: TRBV24-1; j_gene: TRBJ1-2; CDR3nt: TGTGCCACCAGTGCGGACAGGGGGAACTATGGCTACACTTTC; CDR3aa: CATSADRGNYGYTF
d_gene: TRBD1; abundance: many; v_gene: TRBV20-1; j_gene: TRBJ1-2; CDR3nt: TGCAGTGCTAGCAAAACCGGGACAGGGACCTATGGCTACACCTTC; CDR3aa: CSASKTGTGTYGYTF
d_gene: .; abundance: many; v_gene: TRBV12-3/TRBV12-4; j_gene: TRBJ1-2; CDR3nt: TGTGCCAGCAGTTTAGCAGGGGACGACTATGGCTACACCTTC; CDR3aa: CASSLAGDDYGYTF
d_gene: .; abundance: many; v_gene: TRBV19; j_gene: TRBJ1-5; CDR3nt: TGTGCCAGTAGTATCCACGAGGGGCCCCAGCATTTT; CDR3aa: CASSIHEGPQHF